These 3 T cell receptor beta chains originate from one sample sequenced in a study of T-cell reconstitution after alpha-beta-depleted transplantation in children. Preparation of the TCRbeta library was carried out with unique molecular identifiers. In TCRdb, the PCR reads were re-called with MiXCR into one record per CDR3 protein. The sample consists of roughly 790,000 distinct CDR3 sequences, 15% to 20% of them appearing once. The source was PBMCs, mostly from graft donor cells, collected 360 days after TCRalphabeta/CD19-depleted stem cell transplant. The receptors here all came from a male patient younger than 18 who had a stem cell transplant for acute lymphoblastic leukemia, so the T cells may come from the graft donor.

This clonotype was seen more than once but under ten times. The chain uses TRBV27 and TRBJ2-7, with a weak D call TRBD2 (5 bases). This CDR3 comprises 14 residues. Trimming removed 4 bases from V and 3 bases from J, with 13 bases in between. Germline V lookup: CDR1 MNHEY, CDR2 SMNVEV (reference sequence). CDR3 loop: CASSSKTLGYEQYF. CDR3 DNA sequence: TGTGCCAGCAGTTCCAAGACACTAGGCTACGAGCAGTACTTC.

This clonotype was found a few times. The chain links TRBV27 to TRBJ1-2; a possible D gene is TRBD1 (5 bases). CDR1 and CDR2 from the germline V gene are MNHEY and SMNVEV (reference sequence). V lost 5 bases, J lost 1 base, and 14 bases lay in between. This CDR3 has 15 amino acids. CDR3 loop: CASSLGLDSNYGYTF. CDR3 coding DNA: TGTGCCAGCAGTCTAGGTTTAGACAGTAACTATGGCTACACCTTC.

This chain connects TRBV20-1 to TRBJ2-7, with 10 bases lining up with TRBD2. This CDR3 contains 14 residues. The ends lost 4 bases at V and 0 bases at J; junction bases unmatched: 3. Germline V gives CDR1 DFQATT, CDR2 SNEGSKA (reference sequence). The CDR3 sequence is CSATSGRSSYEQYF. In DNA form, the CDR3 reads TGCAGTGCTACTAGCGGGAGAAGCTCCTACGAGCAGTACTTC.